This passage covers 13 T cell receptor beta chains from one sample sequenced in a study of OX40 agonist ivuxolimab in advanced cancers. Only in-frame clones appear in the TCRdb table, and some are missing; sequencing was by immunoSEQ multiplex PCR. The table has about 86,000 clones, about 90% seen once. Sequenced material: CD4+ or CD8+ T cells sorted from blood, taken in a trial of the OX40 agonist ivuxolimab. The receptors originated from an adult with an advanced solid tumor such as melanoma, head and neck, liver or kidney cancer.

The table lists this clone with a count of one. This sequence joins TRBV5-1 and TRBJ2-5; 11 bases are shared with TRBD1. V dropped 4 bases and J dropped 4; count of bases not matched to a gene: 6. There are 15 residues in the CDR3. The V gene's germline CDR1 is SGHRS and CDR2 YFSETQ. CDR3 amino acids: CASSRGTGGVETQYF. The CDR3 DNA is TGCGCCAGCAGCCGCGGGACAGGGGGTGTAGAGACCCAGTACTTC.

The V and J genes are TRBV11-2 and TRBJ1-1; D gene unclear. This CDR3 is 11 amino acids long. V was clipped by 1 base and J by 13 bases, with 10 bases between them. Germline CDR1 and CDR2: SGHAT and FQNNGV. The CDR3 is CASSLGPLRFF. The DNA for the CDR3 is TGTGCCAGCAGCTTAGGTCCCTTACGTTTCTTT.

Here the CDR3 reads CASSAGRTSLFDEQFF. As DNA, the CDR3 is TGTGCCAGCAGCGCTGGACGGACTAGTCTTTTTGATGAGCAGTTCTTC. V and J are TRBV5-8 and TRBJ2-1, with 7 bases fitting TRBD2. The CDR3 runs 16 residues. V lost 4 bases to trimming and J lost 8 bases; unmatched junction nucleotides: 15. Germline assignment: CDR1 SGHTS and CDR2 YDEGEE.

The CDR3 nucleotides are TGCGCCAGCAGCTTGGGGGACAGTGATTACGAGCAGTACTTC. Amino acids: CASSLGDSDYEQYF. The genes are TRBV5-1 and TRBJ2-5; TRBD1 aligns across 7 bases. The J call could be wrong; TRBJ2-7 is a better fit for the DNA end. The CDR3 is made up of 14 amino acids. CDR1 is SGHRS and CDR2 is YFSETQ in the germline V gene.

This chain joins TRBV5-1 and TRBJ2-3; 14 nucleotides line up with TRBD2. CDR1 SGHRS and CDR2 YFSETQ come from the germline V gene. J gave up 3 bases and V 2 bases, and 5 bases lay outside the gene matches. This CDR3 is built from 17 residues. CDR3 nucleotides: TGCGCCAGCAGCTTTGGACTAGCGGGAGGCCTGACAGATACGCAGTATTTT. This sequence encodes CASSFGLAGGLTDTQYF. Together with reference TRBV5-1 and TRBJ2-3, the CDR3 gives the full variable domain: KAGVTQTPRYLIKTRGQQVTLSCSPISGHRSVSWYQQTPGQGLQFLFEYFSETQRNKGNFPGRFSGRQFSNSRSEMNVSTLELGDSALYLCASSFGLAGGLTDTQYFGPGTRLTVL.

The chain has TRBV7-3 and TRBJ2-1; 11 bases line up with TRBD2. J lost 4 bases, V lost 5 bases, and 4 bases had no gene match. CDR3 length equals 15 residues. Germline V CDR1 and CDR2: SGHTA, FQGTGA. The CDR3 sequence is CASSLGLAVYNEQFF. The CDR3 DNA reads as TGTGCCAGCAGCCTGGGACTAGCGGTGTACAATGAGCAGTTCTTC.

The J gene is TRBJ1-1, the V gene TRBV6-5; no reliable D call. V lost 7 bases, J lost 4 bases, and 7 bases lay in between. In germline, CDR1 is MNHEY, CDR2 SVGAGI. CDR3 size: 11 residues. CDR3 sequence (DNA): TGTGCCAGCATCCTAGGCACTGAAGCTTTCTTT. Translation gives CASILGTEAFF.

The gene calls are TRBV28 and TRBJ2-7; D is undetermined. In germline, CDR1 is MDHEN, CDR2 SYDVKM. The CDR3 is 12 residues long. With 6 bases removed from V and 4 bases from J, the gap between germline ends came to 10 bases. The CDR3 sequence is CASSFGPYEQYF. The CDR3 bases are TGTGCCAGCAGCTTTGGACCTTACGAGCAGTACTTC.

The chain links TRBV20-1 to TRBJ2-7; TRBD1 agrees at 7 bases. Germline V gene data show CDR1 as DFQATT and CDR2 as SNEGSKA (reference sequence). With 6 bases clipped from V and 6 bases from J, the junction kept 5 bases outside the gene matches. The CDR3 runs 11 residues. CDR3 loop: CSATRGSEQYF. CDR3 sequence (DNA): TGCAGTGCCACCAGGGGGTCCGAGCAGTACTTC.

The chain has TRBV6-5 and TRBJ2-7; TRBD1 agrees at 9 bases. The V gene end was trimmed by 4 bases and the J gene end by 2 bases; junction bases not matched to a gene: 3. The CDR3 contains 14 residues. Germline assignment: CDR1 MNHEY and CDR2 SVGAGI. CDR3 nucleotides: TGTGCCAGCAGTTCCCGACAGGGGGCCTACGAGCAGTACTTC. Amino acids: CASSSRQGAYEQYF.

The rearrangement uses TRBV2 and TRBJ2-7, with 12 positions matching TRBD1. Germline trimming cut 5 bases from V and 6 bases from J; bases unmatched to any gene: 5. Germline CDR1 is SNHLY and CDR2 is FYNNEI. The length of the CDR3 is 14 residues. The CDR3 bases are TGTGCCAGCAGTCCCGGGACAGGGGGCGTCGAGCAGTACTTC. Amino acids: CASSPGTGGVEQYF.

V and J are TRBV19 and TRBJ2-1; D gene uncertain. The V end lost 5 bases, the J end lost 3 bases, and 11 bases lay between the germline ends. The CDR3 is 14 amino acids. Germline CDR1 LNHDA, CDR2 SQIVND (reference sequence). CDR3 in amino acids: CASSPQDFYNEQFF. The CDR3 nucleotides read TGTGCCAGTAGTCCCCAAGACTTCTACAATGAGCAGTTCTTC.

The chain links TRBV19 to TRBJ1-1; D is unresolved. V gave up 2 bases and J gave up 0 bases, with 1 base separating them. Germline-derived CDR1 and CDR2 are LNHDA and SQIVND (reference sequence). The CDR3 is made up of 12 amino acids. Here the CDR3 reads CASSILNTEAFF. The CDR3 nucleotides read TGTGCCAGTAGTATATTGAACACTGAAGCTTTCTTT.